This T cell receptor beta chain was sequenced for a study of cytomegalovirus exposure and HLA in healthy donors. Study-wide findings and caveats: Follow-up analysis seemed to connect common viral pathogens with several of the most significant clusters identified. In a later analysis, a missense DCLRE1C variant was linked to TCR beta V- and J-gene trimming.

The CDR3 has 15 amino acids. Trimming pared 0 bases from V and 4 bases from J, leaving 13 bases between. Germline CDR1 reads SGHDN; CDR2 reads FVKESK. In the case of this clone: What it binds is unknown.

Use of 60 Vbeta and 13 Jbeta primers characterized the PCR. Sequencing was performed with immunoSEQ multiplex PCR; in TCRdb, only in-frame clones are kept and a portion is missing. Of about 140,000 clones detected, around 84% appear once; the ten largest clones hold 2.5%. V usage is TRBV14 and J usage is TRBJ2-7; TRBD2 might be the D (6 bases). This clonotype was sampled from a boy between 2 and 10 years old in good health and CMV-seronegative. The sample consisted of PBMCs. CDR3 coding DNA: TGTGCCAGCAGCCAAGAGCGTCTAGGAGGGTACGAGCAGTACTTC. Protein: CASSQERLGGYEQYF. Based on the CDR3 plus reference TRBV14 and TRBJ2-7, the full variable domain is EAGVTQFPSHSVIEKGQTVTLRCDPISGHDNLYWYRRVMGKEIKFLLHFVKESKQDESGMPNNRFLAERTGGTYSTLKVQPAELEDSGVYFCASSQERLGGYEQYFGPGTRLTVT.